This record looks at one T cell receptor (beta chain) sequence and its context. An end of the junction does not agree with germline; a read error may underlie this. This CDR3 is built from 15 residues. The germline V gene encodes CDR1 SGHTA and CDR2 FQGNSA. RNA transcripts were the template, and TCR beta CDR3 regions were amplified from them. HTBI primers were used in a first-round RT-PCR, which preceded a second-round multiplex PCR. TCRdb reprocessed the multiplex PCR reads via MiXCR and lists one record per CDR3 protein. The data show approximately 1.2 million distinct CDR3 sequences, with roughly 35% seen just once and 11% held by the top ten. A diagnosis was made from clinical symptoms together with serum thyroxine, TRAb, thyroid ultrasound and orbital computed tomography. This sample stems from a study of Graves' ophthalmopathy and Graves' hyperthyroidism. Study as a whole: No ophthalmopathy within 18 months of follow-up signified stable hyperthyroidism.

This chain uses TRBV7-2 with TRBJ2-7, with D maybe TRBD1 (6 bases). Sample: peripheral blood or thyroid tissue (not recorded which). The sequence was collected from an adult man with Graves' hyperthyroidism. CDR3 protein: CAGSPERDTRYEQYF. DNA for the CDR3: TGTGCCGGCAGCCCAGAACGGGACACAAGGTACGAGCAGTACTTC.